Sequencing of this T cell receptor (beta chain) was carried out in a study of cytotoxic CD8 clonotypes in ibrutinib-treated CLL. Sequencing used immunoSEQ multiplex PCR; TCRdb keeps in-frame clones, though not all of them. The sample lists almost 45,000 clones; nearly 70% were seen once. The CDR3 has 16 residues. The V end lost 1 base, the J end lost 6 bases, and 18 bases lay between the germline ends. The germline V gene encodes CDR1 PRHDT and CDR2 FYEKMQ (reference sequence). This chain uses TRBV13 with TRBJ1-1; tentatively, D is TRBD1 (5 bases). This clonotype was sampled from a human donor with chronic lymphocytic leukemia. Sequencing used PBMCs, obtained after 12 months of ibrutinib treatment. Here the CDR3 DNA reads TGTGCCAGCAGCTTAGTTGTTCGGGGCGCAATGGCTGAAGCTTTCTTT. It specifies CASSLVVRGAMAEAFF.